Reported below is one T cell receptor beta chain. Its antigen is still unknown. The data stem from a study of regulatory T cells in long-lasting Graves disease. Points from the study as a whole: Persistent disease samples used TRBV28, TRBJ1-2 and TRBJ2-5 preferentially. Newly diagnosed patients had higher TCR diversity than persistent Graves' patients did.

HTBI primers from iRepertoire and Arm-PCR of CDR3 regions yielded the TCR beta libraries. TCRdb fed the multiplex PCR reads into MiXCR, producing one record per CDR3 protein. Of 700,000 or so distinct CDR3 sequences detected, about 32% appear once; the ten largest clones hold about two fifths. Trimming took 7 bases from V and 4 from J, leaving 19 bases between them. This CDR3 has 15 amino acids. In germline, CDR1 is LNHNV, CDR2 YYDKDF (reference sequence). Noted time point: persistent/refractory GD, antithyroid drugs over 5 years with positive TRAb. PBMC RNA served as the TCR library source. Graves' disease diagnoses followed American Thyroid Association guidelines. In Xi'an, China, an endocrinology department was the source of patients.

The V call is TRBV15, the J call TRBJ1-2; no reliable D call. Sequenced material: peripheral blood mononuclear cells (PBMCs), taken when the disease was refractory, from a patient treated with antithyroid drugs. The sequence was obtained from a female donor with Graves disease. The DNA for the CDR3 is TGTGCCACCACCCGAATCGGAAGGGCGGGCTATGGCTACACCTTC. This encodes CATTRIGRAGYGYTF.